The 17 T cell receptor beta chains below all came from one sample that was sequenced in a study of cytomegalovirus exposure and HLA in healthy donors. The PCR ran on 60 Vbeta and 13 Jbeta primers. The assay was immunoSEQ multiplex PCR, and TCRdb's table has in-frame clones only and misses some. The sample carries around 110,000 clones, roughly 9.9% recorded once. The sequencing sample was made of PBMCs. These receptors originate from a man aged 30-40 years in good health and CMV-seronegative.

This clone was seen a handful of times. The V and J genes are TRBV21-1 and TRBJ2-7; TRBD2 is the table's D call and was not checked against the DNA. TRBV21-1 is recorded as a pseudogene. This CDR3 comprises 17 residues. This CDR3 reads CASIRCLGTSGCNEQYF. As DNA, the CDR3 is TGTGCCAGCATTCGTTGTTTGGGGACTAGCGGTTGTAACGAGCAGTACTTC.

As for this clone: The junction does not match germline at one end; this may be a read error. The chain recombines TRBV10-1 with TRBJ2-1; TRBD2 is a possible D gene (5 bases). The CDR3 is 13 amino acids. Germline CDR1 reads WNHNN; CDR2 reads SYGVQD (reference sequence). The CDR3 nucleotides are TGCGTCAGCAGCAGCGGATCCTACAATGAGCAGTTCTTC. Encoded protein: CVSSSGSYNEQFF.

This clone was detected a few times. This chain connects TRBV2 to TRBJ2-1; 11 bases are shared with TRBD1. Trimming cost V 6 bases and J 6 bases; bases outside gene matches: 1. The CDR3 totals 13 residues. CDR1 and CDR2 (germline): SNHLY, FYNNEI. As DNA, the CDR3 is TGTGCCAGCAGAGGGACAGGGGGCAATGAGCAGTTCTTC. Amino acids: CASRGTGGNEQFF. Complete variable domain (other parts from reference TRBV2 and TRBJ2-1): EPEVTQTPSHQVTQMGQEVILRCVPISNHLYFYWYRQILGQKVEFLVSFYNNEISEKSEIFDDQFSVERPDGSNFTLKIRSTKLEDSAMYFCASRGTGGNEQFFGPGTRLTVL.

In this sample, this clone turned up a few times. The J gene is TRBJ2-2, the V gene TRBV4-1, with 7 nucleotides matching TRBD1. The germline V gene encodes CDR1 MGHRA and CDR2 YSYEKL. J lost 7 bases, V lost 4 bases, and 12 bases had no gene match. The CDR3 contains 16 residues. Written as DNA, the CDR3 is TGCGCCAGCAGCCTCAGTTTAGGGACAGTAGGCGGGGAGCTGTTTTTT. This codes for CASSLSLGTVGGELFF.

V usage is TRBV18 and J usage is TRBJ2-7; TRBD1 matches 7 bases. Germline assignment: CDR1 KGHSH and CDR2 LQKENI. The V segment lost 4 bases and the J segment 0 bases; nucleotides outside the gene matches: 6. The CDR3 covers 15 residues. The CDR3 DNA reads as TGTGCCAGCTCACTCGGACAGGTTAGCTCCTACGAGCAGTACTTC. This translates into CASSLGQVSSYEQYF.

This rearrangement joins TRBV30 to TRBJ2-5; D is perhaps TRBD1 (5 bases). CDR1 is GTSNPN and CDR2 is SVGIG in the germline V gene (reference sequence). The germline V and J ends were trimmed by 3 bases and 1 base, with 12 bases remaining between them. The CDR3 consists of 14 residues. CDR3 in amino acids: CAWRNRQFQETQYF. DNA of the CDR3: TGTGCCTGGAGGAACCGACAGTTCCAAGAGACCCAGTACTTC.

J is TRBJ2-5 and V is TRBV29-1, with 12 bases fitting TRBD2. This CDR3 contains 17 residues. Germline V gives CDR1 SQVTM, CDR2 ANQGSEA. Losses at the gene ends were 6 bases for V and 5 bases for J; bases not matched to a gene: 16. The CDR3 reads CSVASRLAGEVWETQYF. As DNA, the CDR3 is TGCAGCGTGGCTTCCCGACTAGCGGGAGAGGTATGGGAGACCCAGTACTTC.

This clone was detected only a few times. The chain couples TRBV19 to TRBJ2-5, with a possible D match to TRBD1 (6 bases). Trimming took 4 bases from V and 5 from J, leaving 14 bases between them. CDR1 is LNHDA, CDR2 SQIVND, per germline (reference sequence). The CDR3 is made up of 14 amino acids. The DNA of the CDR3 is TGTGCCAGTAGTACCCGGGAAAGGGGGGAGACCCAGTACTTC. This codes for CASSTRERGETQYF. The full variable domain, in which reference TRBV19 and TRBJ2-5 provide the parts outside the CDR3, is DGGITQSPKYLFRKEGQNVTLSCEQNLNHDAMYWYRQDPGQGLRLIYYSQIVNDFQKGDIAEGYSVSREKKESFPLTVTSAQKNPTAFYLCASSTRERGETQYFGPGTRLLVL.

This clone occurred a few times. This chain joins TRBV11-2 and TRBJ1-1; weak D call: TRBD1 (6 bases). Germline V CDR1 and CDR2: SGHAT, FQNNGV. V lost 3 bases and J 4 bases, leaving 12 bases between the germline ends. The CDR3 runs 14 residues. CDR3 sequence (DNA): TGTGCCAGCAGCTTCGCGGGCAGGGGCACTGAAGCTTTCTTT. This translates into CASSFAGRGTEAFF. Supplemented by reference TRBV11-2 and TRBJ1-1, the full variable domain reads EAGVAQSPRYKIIEKRQSVAFWCNPISGHATLYWYQQILGQGPKLLIQFQNNGVVDDSQLPKDRFSAERLKGVDSTLKIQPAKLEDSAVYLCASSFAGRGTEAFFGQGTRLTVV.

This clone occurred a few times. The chain couples TRBV5-1 to TRBJ2-1; a weak D match, TRBD2 (6 bases). The CDR3 extends over 14 amino acids. Trimming took off 1 base at V and 5 bases at J, with 10 bases between the two ends. The germline V gene has CDR1 SGHRS and CDR2 YFSETQ. The CDR3 nucleotides are TGCGCCAGCAGCTTGCTAGCGACAAACAATGAGCAGTTCTTC. Translation gives CASSLLATNNEQFF. The full variable domain, its missing parts supplied by reference TRBV5-1 and TRBJ2-1, is KAGVTQTPRYLIKTRGQQVTLSCSPISGHRSVSWYQQTPGQGLQFLFEYFSETQRNKGNFPGRFSGRQFSNSRSEMNVSTLELGDSALYLCASSLLATNNEQFFGPGTRLTVL.

The rearrangement joins TRBV6-5 to TRBJ2-1; possibly TRBD2 for D (5 bases). V was trimmed by 7 bases and J by 1 base, leaving 11 bases between them. The germline V gene encodes CDR1 MNHEY and CDR2 SVGAGI. This CDR3 contains 14 residues. CDR3 in amino acids: CASTLRGSYNEQFF. In DNA form, the CDR3 reads TGTGCCAGCACTTTACGGGGTTCCTACAATGAGCAGTTCTTC.

The chain uses TRBV6-5 and TRBJ2-5; weak D call: TRBD2 (6 bases). Matching the DNA end better, TRBJ2-7 makes the J call doubtful. The V gene's germline CDR1 is MNHEY and CDR2 SVGAGI. CDR3 length: 14 amino acids. The CDR3 reads CASSYSEGSYEQYF. In DNA form, the CDR3 reads TGTGCCAGCAGTTACTCGGAGGGTTCCTACGAGCAGTACTTC.

This clone appeared a few times. The chain links TRBV7-9 to TRBJ1-6; a weak D match, TRBD1 (5 bases). From germline, CDR1 is SEHNR and CDR2 FQNEAQ (reference sequence). The CDR3 sequence is 15 residues long. V was pared by 5 bases and J by 11 bases, with 19 bases between. CDR3 in amino acids: CASSRESGVGAPLHF. The DNA for the CDR3 is TGTGCCAGCAGCCGCGAATCCGGAGTAGGGGCACCCCTCCACTTT.

The chain uses TRBV19 and TRBJ2-7; tentatively, D is TRBD1 (6 bases). The CDR3 runs to 16 residues. Between the trimmed V and J ends, which lost 0 bases and 0 bases, there was a span of 12 bases. The germline gives CDR1 LNHDA, CDR2 SQIVND (reference sequence). The CDR3 sequence: CASSIDRTVSSYEQYF. In DNA form, the CDR3 reads TGTGCCAGTAGTATAGACAGGACAGTTTCCTCCTACGAGCAGTACTTC.

V usage is TRBV6-5 and J usage is TRBJ2-2, with 9 bases aligning to TRBD1. The CDR3 is 15 amino acids. Germline V gene sequence: CDR1 MNHEY, CDR2 SVGAGI. Trimming removed 5 bases from V and 6 bases from J; junction bases left unmatched: 7. The CDR3 DNA reads TGTGCCAGCAGTCCCGGGACAGGGTTCGCCGGGGAGCTGTTTTTT. Its translation: CASSPGTGFAGELFF.

This clone appeared a few times. The genes are TRBV7-9 and TRBJ2-7; D gene uncertain. The CDR3 consists of 15 residues. Looked up from germline, CDR1 is SEHNR and CDR2 is FQNEAQ (reference sequence). Trimming removed 1 base from V and 3 bases from J, with 13 bases in between. The CDR3 sequence: CASSLGWPKSYEQYF. Here the CDR3 DNA reads TGTGCCAGCAGCTTAGGTTGGCCGAAAAGCTACGAGCAGTACTTC. Full variable domain (outside the CDR3, taken from reference TRBV7-9 and TRBJ2-7): DTGVSQNPRHKITKRGQNVTFRCDPISEHNRLYWYRQTLGQGPEFLTYFQNEAQLEKSRLLSDRFSAERPKGSFSTLEIQRTEQGDSAMYLCASSLGWPKSYEQYFGPGTRLTVT.

The chain carries TRBV11-3 and TRBJ2-5; tentative D call: TRBD1 (6 bases). CDR1 and CDR2 (germline): SGHNT, YENEEA. The CDR3 contains 13 residues. V lost 5 bases, J lost 7 bases, and 14 bases lay in between. This CDR3 reads CASSLAQGGTQYF. The CDR3 nucleotides are TGTGCCAGCAGCCTCGCACAGGGCGGGACCCAGTACTTC.